These 24 T cell receptor beta chains share one sample of origin, sequenced in a study of cytomegalovirus exposure and HLA in healthy donors. Primers: 60 Vbeta forward and 13 Jbeta reverse. Sequenced by immunoSEQ multiplex PCR; TCRdb stores in-frame clones only, minus some. The sample carries 79,000 or so clones, more than 65% recorded once. The sequencing input was PBMCs. These receptors all come from a woman in her thirties or forties in good health and CMV-seropositive.

This CDR3 is CASSLFQRGAADTQYF. The DNA for the CDR3 is TGTGCCAGCAGCTTATTCCAGCGGGGGGCCGCAGATACGCAGTATTTT. The chain links TRBV7-2 to TRBJ2-3; TRBD2 aligns across 9 bases. CDR3 length: 16 amino acids. J lost 4 bases, V lost 2 bases, and 7 bases had no gene match. Germline CDR1 reads SGHTA; CDR2 reads FQGNSA.

The CDR3 reads CASSFSTGRVGTEAFF. The CDR3 nucleotides read TGCGCCAGCAGCTTTAGCACAGGGCGAGTGGGCACTGAAGCTTTCTTT. The chain joins TRBV5-1 to TRBJ1-1; possibly TRBD1 for D (6 bases). There are 16 residues in the CDR3. V was trimmed by 2 bases and J by 4 bases, leaving 18 bases between them. Per the germline V gene, CDR1 is SGHRS and CDR2 is YFSETQ.

CDR3 residues: CAISDGRGGPTYEQYF. In DNA, the CDR3 is TGTGCCATCAGTGATGGGAGGGGCGGACCTACCTACGAGCAGTACTTC. The chain has TRBV10-3 and TRBJ2-7; 7 bases align to TRBD2. The J segment lost 2 bases and the V segment lost 3 bases, leaving 10 bases of the junction unmatched. The CDR3 runs to 16 residues. From germline, CDR1 is ENHRY and CDR2 SYGVKD.

The chain couples TRBV9 to TRBJ1-2, with TRBD1 matching 9 bases. Trimming took 3 bases from V and 6 from J; bases not matched to a gene: 6. CDR3 length: 14 residues. Germline CDR1 reads SGDLS; CDR2 reads YYNGEE. The CDR3 reads CASSAGQGFHGYTF. In DNA form, the CDR3 reads TGTGCCAGCAGCGCTGGACAGGGGTTTCATGGCTACACCTTC.

The genes are TRBV15 and TRBJ1-2; D is unclear. V lost 0 bases to trimming and J lost 4 bases, with 12 bases between them. This CDR3 is built from 15 residues. CDR1 and CDR2 (germline): LNHNV, YYDKDF (reference sequence). The CDR3 bases are TGTGCCACCAGCAGAGAGAATTCTGGGCTCTATGGCTACACCTTC. It encodes CATSRENSGLYGYTF.

The chain recombines TRBV5-6 with TRBJ2-7; 8 nucleotides agree with TRBD2. The CDR3 totals 17 residues. The trim removed 6 bases at V and 1 base at J, leaving 15 bases unmatched. Germline values: CDR1 SGHDT, CDR2 YYEEEE. CDR3 in amino acids: CASTNTWGGRRSYEQYF. CDR3 nucleotides: TGTGCCAGCACCAATACCTGGGGCGGGAGGCGATCCTACGAGCAGTACTTC.

CDR3 amino acids: CAISERGDRQENEQFF. The CDR3 coding sequence is TGTGCCATCAGTGAGAGGGGGGACAGGCAGGAAAATGAGCAGTTCTTC. The V and J genes are TRBV10-3 and TRBJ2-1, with 8 nucleotides matching TRBD1. The CDR3 extends over 16 amino acids. Per germline, CDR1 ENHRY and CDR2 SYGVKD. V lost 2 bases, J lost 7 bases, and 10 bases stayed unmatched.

This chain uses TRBV5-1 with TRBJ1-1; D is possibly TRBD1 (6 bases). Germline V CDR1 and CDR2: SGHRS, YFSETQ. This CDR3 contains 15 residues. The ends were cut back, 4 bases at V and 6 bases at J, with 19 bases in the middle. CDR3: CASSRGGGDFPEAFF. As DNA, the CDR3 is TGCGCCAGCAGCAGGGGGGGAGGGGATTTCCCTGAAGCTTTCTTT.

This clone showed up just a few times. This chain joins TRBV2 and TRBJ2-7; D is perhaps TRBD2 (6 bases). V lost 8 bases, J lost 4 bases, and 18 bases lay in between. The germline gives CDR1 SNHLY, CDR2 FYNNEI. The CDR3 extends over 14 amino acids. Here the CDR3 DNA reads TGTGCCAGCGGGCGGGACGGACGGAGATACGAGCAGTACTTC. This translates into CASGRDGRRYEQYF.

The chain carries TRBV28 and TRBJ2-1; D ambiguous. Germline lookup yields CDR1 MDHEN and CDR2 SYDVKM. V was cut by 2 bases and J by 4 bases, with 12 bases left in between. This CDR3 spans 15 amino acids. CDR3 bases: TGTGCCAGCAGTTTAGTACCCAGCGAATACAATGAGCAGTTCTTC. Its protein is CASSLVPSEYNEQFF.

The rearrangement links TRBV15 to TRBJ2-1; 7 bases are shared with TRBD1. The CDR3 is 15 amino acids. Trimming removed 1 base from V and 2 bases from J; junction bases left unmatched: 2. Germline lookup yields CDR1 LNHNV and CDR2 YYDKDF (reference sequence). The CDR3 reads CATSRVTGAYNEQFF. In DNA, the CDR3 is TGTGCCACCAGCAGAGTAACAGGGGCCTACAATGAGCAGTTCTTC.

V gene TRBV11-2 combines with J gene TRBJ2-3; D remains unclear. With 4 bases removed from V and 6 bases from J, the gap between germline ends came to 5 bases. The CDR3 contains 11 residues. CDR1 and CDR2 from the germline V gene are SGHAT and FQNNGV. The CDR3 DNA reads TGTGCCAGCAGCTCCGGGGATACGCAGTATTTT. This translates into CASSSGDTQYF. Full variable domain (rest looked up from reference TRBV11-2 and TRBJ2-3): EAGVAQSPRYKIIEKRQSVAFWCNPISGHATLYWYQQILGQGPKLLIQFQNNGVVDDSQLPKDRFSAERLKGVDSTLKIQPAKLEDSAVYLCASSSGDTQYFGPGTRLTVL.

CDR3 amino acids: CASSPGRGYQETQYF. The CDR3 coding sequence is TGCGCCAGCAGCCCGGGACGGGGGTACCAAGAGACCCAGTACTTC. The chain has TRBV5-1 and TRBJ2-5, with D possibly matching TRBD2 (6 bases). Trimming shortened V by 4 bases and J by 0 bases, and 13 bases separated the two germline ends. Germline assignment: CDR1 SGHRS and CDR2 YFSETQ. CDR3 size: 15 residues. Using reference TRBV5-1 and TRBJ2-5 for the parts outside the CDR3, the full variable domain is KAGVTQTPRYLIKTRGQQVTLSCSPISGHRSVSWYQQTPGQGLQFLFEYFSETQRNKGNFPGRFSGRQFSNSRSEMNVSTLELGDSALYLCASSPGRGYQETQYFGPGTRLLVL.

The rearrangement joins TRBV5-6 to TRBJ2-2; TRBD2 matches 13 bases. The CDR3 length is 16 residues. Germline CDR1 SGHDT, CDR2 YYEEEE. V was pared by 6 bases and J by 7 bases, with 9 bases of the junction left unmatched. This CDR3 reads CASIPGLAGFSGELFF. The CDR3 nucleotides read TGTGCCAGCATTCCGGGACTAGCGGGATTTAGCGGGGAGCTGTTTTTT.

This chain links TRBV7-2 with TRBJ2-7, with 11 nucleotides matching TRBD2. The CDR3 contains 17 residues. CDR1 and CDR2 (germline): SGHTA, FQGNSA. V lost 5 bases and J lost 0; bases outside the gene matches: 9. The CDR3: CASSRQLAGASSYEQYF. In DNA form, the CDR3 reads TGTGCCAGCAGCCGTCAACTAGCGGGGGCTAGCTCCTACGAGCAGTACTTC.

A few counts support this clone. CDR3 coding DNA: TGTGCCAGCAGCGCTTTTGACAGGGAGAACACTGAAGCTTTCTTT. This sequence encodes CASSAFDRENTEAFF. The chain employs TRBV5-4 and TRBJ1-1; 7 bases align to TRBD1. The CDR3 has 15 amino acids. CDR1 and CDR2 (germline): SGHNT, YYREEE (reference sequence). The V and J ends lost 4 bases and 1 base, in that order; junction bases with no gene match: 7.

This clone was counted a few times. This chain links TRBV6-5 with TRBJ1-4; possible D gene TRBD1, 5 bases. V was clipped by 6 bases and J by 0 bases, with 11 bases between them. In germline, CDR1 is MNHEY, CDR2 SVGAGI. The length of the CDR3 is 15 residues. CDR3 sequence: CASSPGHATNEKLFF. In DNA, the CDR3 is TGTGCCAGCAGCCCCGGACATGCAACTAATGAAAAACTGTTTTTT.

The chain is built from TRBV7-9 and TRBJ1-3; D might be TRBD1 (6 bases). CDR1 and CDR2 (germline): SEHNR, FQNEAQ (reference sequence). Trimming cost V 5 bases and J 1 base, with 12 bases left between them. CDR3 size: 15 residues. The CDR3 is CASSTGYGSGNTIYF. As DNA, the CDR3 is TGTGCCAGCAGCACAGGGTATGGTTCTGGAAACACCATATATTTT. The full variable domain, rest sourced from reference TRBV7-9 and TRBJ1-3, is DTGVSQNPRHKITKRGQNVTFRCDPISEHNRLYWYRQTLGQGPEFLTYFQNEAQLEKSRLLSDRFSAERPKGSFSTLEIQRTEQGDSAMYLCASSTGYGSGNTIYFGEGSWLTVV.

The J gene is TRBJ1-6, the V gene TRBV18; no clear D gene. This CDR3 region has 15 residues. Germline V gives CDR1 KGHSH, CDR2 LQKENI. Trimming stripped 6 bases from V and 10 bases from J, with 19 bases between. CDR3 in DNA: TGTGCCAGCTCTCCCGCAAGAGGGCGAGGATCACCCCTCCACTTT. Translated: CASSPARGRGSPLHF.

This chain connects TRBV27 to TRBJ1-1, with D possibly TRBD1 on 6 matching bases. The CDR3 has 21 residues. Trimming removed 4 bases at V and 5 bases at J, with 35 bases between. Germline V gene data show CDR1 as MNHEY and CDR2 as SMNVEV (reference sequence). The CDR3 sequence is CASSSKTNRATTTWRSTEAFF. In DNA, the CDR3 is TGTGCCAGCAGTTCCAAAACGAACAGGGCGACTACTACCTGGAGATCGACTGAAGCTTTCTTT.

V gene TRBV5-1 combines with J gene TRBJ2-2; possibly TRBD2 for D (6 bases). The germline V gene encodes CDR1 SGHRS and CDR2 YFSETQ. The V gene lost 0 bases and the J gene lost 0 bases, with 12 bases spanning the gap. CDR3 size: 17 residues. The CDR3 protein is CASSLVSGVANTGELFF. CDR3 DNA sequence: TGCGCCAGCAGCTTGGTTAGCGGAGTGGCGAACACCGGGGAGCTGTTTTTT.

This clone was seen a few times. DNA for the CDR3: TGTGCCAGCAGTTTTTCAGGCTACGCTGAAGCTTTCTTT. It specifies CASSFSGYAEAFF. The chain employs TRBV28 and TRBJ1-1; the D is unclear. Trimming cost V 3 bases and J 6 bases, with 11 bases left between them. Germline CDR1 is MDHEN and CDR2 is SYDVKM. The CDR3 totals 13 residues.

The chain links TRBV10-3 to TRBJ1-1; maybe TRBD1 (5 bases). The germline V gene has CDR1 ENHRY and CDR2 SYGVKD. This CDR3 is built from 13 residues. V lost 6 bases and J 1 base, leaving 9 bases between the germline ends. CDR3 protein: CAISNTGNTEAFF. Here the CDR3 DNA reads TGTGCCATCAGCAATACAGGGAACACTGAAGCTTTCTTT.

This chain joins TRBV9 and TRBJ1-1, with 8 bases that match TRBD1. Per germline, CDR1 SGDLS and CDR2 YYNGEE. The length of the CDR3 is 16 residues. Trimming cost V 2 bases and J 4 bases; bases outside gene matches: 10. The CDR3 sequence: CASSVGPTGGATEAFF. DNA of the CDR3: TGTGCCAGCAGCGTCGGACCTACAGGGGGGGCCACTGAAGCTTTCTTT.